The present entry profiles one T cell receptor (beta chain) with its context. This clonotype was picked up many times. Its antigen remains unidentified. There are no base qualities to consult, and no much larger clone falls within one base. cDNA was synthesized by template-switch 5'RACE using a primer carrying a 10-nucleotide random unique molecular identifier by which each TCR transcript was tagged. Each sequencing run produced over 160 million TCR-beta sequences covering 15-18 subjects. The RNeasy kit was used to extract total RNA. TCR-beta VDJ regions were amplified with primers for the TCR constant region and the 5'RACE anchor, using the KAPA Real-time Library Amplification kit. Sample indexes and Illumina adaptors were added in a first PCR, and a second PCR then increased library yield. After purification with Ampure beads, the TCR product of roughly 650 bp was size-selected on a 2% E-gel SizeSelection system. Before pooling, library quality was checked on a Bioanalyzer, concentration was measured with Qubit, and libraries were quantified with the Kapa Library Quantification kit. An Illumina HiSeq 2500 sequenced the libraries paired-end 2 x 150 bp. To increase sequence diversity, roughly 23-30% phiX was spiked into each library pool. The original pipeline was this. The quality-filtered reads were processed with the UMI-based MiGEC pipeline, whose error correction step removed more than 75% of the raw TCR sequences. VDJ genes were aligned to IMGT germline references, and each clonotype was defined by a unique CDR3 amino acid sequence together with V-J genes. VDJtools evaluated clonal expansion, Shannon diversity and CDR3 relatedness (CalcPairwiseDistances, ClusterSamples); CLCbio workbench built phylogenetic trees. Expanded clones were defined as having at least 8 unique UMIs, based on coefficient-of-variation modelling across technical triplicates. The public sequencing data were trimmed at Q25 with fastp and processed into clonotypes with MiXCR by TCRdb, which kept only in-frame beta chains. A single entry per CDR3 protein holds the most common genes and DNA from its merged rows. The authors' filters were not applied to this entry. The sample records 50,000 to 60,000 distinct CDR3 sequences, 2% to 2.5% of which are singletons. Less than 3.5% of the sample is in the top ten clones.

The sample belongs to a study of neurological immune-mediated disorders (dated by TCRdb to between 2018 and 2021). For the wider study: Among the 34 multiple sclerosis patients, relapsing-remitting MS was present in about 31 and secondary progressive MS was present in 3. The approximately 98 TCR-beta libraries included longitudinal samples, technical triplicates and paired sorted CD4+ and CD8+ T-cell subsets alongside PBMC samples. The cohort comprised around 70 subjects: around 15 HAM/TSP patients, around 34 multiple sclerosis patients and approximately 20 healthy controls. Peripheral blood TCR-beta repertoires from patients with HTLV-I-associated myelopathy (HAM/TSP), patients with multiple sclerosis, and healthy controls were compared in the study using UMI-based sequencing. Broader findings and caveats from the paper: Across subjects, expanded clones never shared an identical CDR3 amino acid sequence, which suggests that the TCR-beta repertoires in every group were private. TCR clonal expansion was highest in HAM/TSP patients and lowest in MS patients, with MS patients falling below even healthy controls. In phylogenetic analysis, the repertoires of 18 of 34 MS patients grouped into a cluster of related CDR3 sequences, which suggests a possible signature at the repertoire level. The MS cluster was not associated with any clinical or MRI features, and the authors stated that larger cohorts are needed.

The CDR3 starts with the cysteine, ends with the phenylalanine, and has 14 residues. Just the 42-base CDR3 DNA is kept, in frame starting at base 1. The germline V gene (reference sequence) yields MNHNY for CDR1 and SVGAGI for CDR2. After removal of 6 bases from V and 4 bases from J, the junction retains 5 bases not matched to a gene. For the unsorted PBMC libraries, 2 million PBMCs were stored in RNAlater at -80 degrees C until RNA extraction and were used to generate the libraries. Multiple sclerosis patients were enrolled in a US clinical protocol evaluating disease progression by magnetic resonance imaging. PBMCs were separated from peripheral blood using Ficoll-Hypaque density gradient centrifugation and then cryopreserved in liquid nitrogen.

Sequencing input: PBMCs. The V gene is TRBV6-6 and the J gene is TRBJ2-5; 10 bases in between match TRBD1. The receptor's source is a man aged 45-65 years with multiple sclerosis. The CDR3 reads as follows: CASSLTGGLETQYF. The sequence in DNA is TGTGCCAGCAGCTTGACAGGGGGCTTAGAGACCCAGTACTTC.